This T cell receptor (beta chain) was recovered during a study of T cell changes during pregnancy in multiple sclerosis. Assay used: immunoSEQ multiplex PCR; TCRdb lists only in-frame clones, some missing. The table includes roughly 15,000 clones, 80% to 90% detected once. Trimming pared 4 bases from V and 5 bases from J, leaving 3 bases between. Germline V CDR1 and CDR2: SGHRS, YFSETQ. The CDR3 is made up of 11 amino acids. The J gene is TRBJ1-4, the V gene TRBV5-1; no firm D call. Material: CD8+ T cells from peripheral blood mononuclear cells, obtained in the first trimester of pregnancy. This sequence was found in a female donor with multiple sclerosis, enrolled in a pregnancy study. The DNA for the CDR3 is TGCGCCAGCAGCGCGAATGAAAAACTGTTTTTT. Translation: CASSANEKLFF.